The next 23 T cell receptor beta chains were all read from a single sample in a study of blood T cells in healthy people across ages. Primed by a sample-barcoded 5' primer and a J-beta primer mix, a second PCR proceeded for about 7 to 11 cycles. Via MiXCR, TCRdb re-called the 5' RACE reads, giving one row per CDR3 protein. The table includes 1.5 million to 2 million distinct CDR3 sequences, about two fifths detected once. The material sequenced was blood. These receptors originate from a human donor in good health.

This clonotype occurred many times. CDR3 coding DNA: TGTGCCAGCAGTTTCGGAGAGGGCGGGGCCTACGAGCAGTACTTC. Its translation is CASSFGEGGAYEQYF. The V gene is TRBV27, the J gene TRBJ2-7; tentative D call: TRBD2 (6 bases). CDR1 is MNHEY and CDR2 is SMNVEV in the germline V gene (reference sequence). V lost 3 bases and J 2 bases, leaving 14 bases between the germline ends. CDR3 length equals 15 residues.

V gene TRBV7-8 combines with J gene TRBJ2-7; D perhaps matches TRBD2 (6 bases). CDR3 size: 15 residues. In germline, CDR1 is SGHVS, CDR2 FQNEAQ. Trimming removed 2 bases at V and 2 bases at J, with 13 bases between. Here the CDR3 reads CASSLSETSPYEQYF. The CDR3 nucleotides read TGTGCCAGCAGCTTATCAGAGACTAGTCCCTACGAGCAGTACTTC.

This clonotype has a count of ten or more. V gene TRBV29-1 combines with J gene TRBJ2-7; 7 nucleotides match TRBD1. Germline CDR1 is SQVTM and CDR2 is ANQGSEA. The CDR3 is 12 residues long. V gave up 8 bases and J gave up 4 bases; unmatched junction bases: 8. The CDR3 DNA follows: TGCAGCTCCCGGGACAGCCTATACGAGCAGTACTTC. Amino acid sequence: CSSRDSLYEQYF.

This clonotype occurred once. CDR3 bases: TGCAGTGCTCCGCGACAGGGACCCCCAGATACGCAGTATTTT. As protein: CSAPRQGPPDTQYF. This rearrangement joins TRBV20-1 to TRBJ2-3, with 7 bases lining up with TRBD1. CDR1 is DFQATT and CDR2 is SNEGSKA in the germline V gene (reference sequence). J lost 4 bases, V lost 5 bases, and 9 bases had no gene match. The CDR3 covers 14 residues.

The genes are TRBV29-1 and TRBJ2-7; D remains unclear. V shed 4 bases and J shed 0 bases, with 10 bases lying between them. The CDR3 is 13 residues long. Germline CDR1 SQVTM, CDR2 ANQGSEA. In DNA form, the CDR3 reads TGCAGCGTTGTCCTGTCTAACTCCTACGAGCAGTACTTC. It yields the protein CSVVLSNSYEQYF.

In nucleotides, the CDR3 is TGTGCCAGCAGCCCGGTCGGTGGGGACTATGGCTACACCTTC. Encoded protein: CASSPVGGDYGYTF. The chain recombines TRBV6-5 with TRBJ1-2, with D unresolved. Germline CDR1 and CDR2: MNHEY and SVGAGI. The germline V and J ends were trimmed by 6 bases and 3 bases, with 14 bases remaining between them. The CDR3 contains 14 residues.

The rearrangement links TRBV20-1 to TRBJ1-6; D possibly corresponds to TRBD1 (5 bases). V was cut by 3 bases and J by 0 bases, with 12 bases left in between. This CDR3 comprises 16 residues. The germline V gene has CDR1 DFQATT and CDR2 SNEGSKA (reference sequence). Here the CDR3 reads CSASWQGGSYNSPLHF. As DNA, the CDR3 is TGCAGTGCTAGTTGGCAGGGTGGCTCCTATAATTCACCCCTCCACTTT.

The CDR3 protein is CASRIRGREAQYF. The CDR3 DNA is TGTGCCAGCAGAATTAGGGGTAGGGAGGCCCAGTACTTC. The gene calls are TRBV6-2 or TRBV6-3 and TRBJ2-7; D possibly corresponds to TRBD2 (6 bases). CDR1 is MNHEY and CDR2 is SVGEGT in the germline V gene. This CDR3 is built from 13 residues. V lost 6 bases and J lost 10, with 19 bases in between.

This clonotype was recorded a few times. The gene calls are TRBV28 and TRBJ1-4; D uncertain. This CDR3 is 17 amino acids long. Germline loops: CDR1 MDHEN, CDR2 SYDVKM. V was clipped by 4 bases and J by 1 base, with 16 bases between them. CDR3 nucleotide sequence: TGTGCCAGCAGTTCCGAAAGGACTCTTCTAACTAATGAAAAACTGTTTTTT. Translating it yields CASSSERTLLTNEKLFF.

This clonotype was detected only a few times. The chain links TRBV4-1 to TRBJ1-2; D not resolved. The V gene lost 1 base and the J gene lost 4 bases, with 19 bases spanning the gap. CDR3 length: 17 amino acids. The germline gives CDR1 MGHRA, CDR2 YSYEKL. In DNA, the CDR3 is TGCGCCAGCAGCCAAGTTAAGGGAAACCCCTTCTCCTATGGCTACACCTTC. This gives the protein CASSQVKGNPFSYGYTF.

This clonotype was seen only a few times. The gene calls are TRBV12-3 or TRBV12-4 and TRBJ2-1, with D hard to call. Trimming took 3 bases from V and 0 from J, leaving 12 bases between them. The CDR3 is 16 residues long. In DNA form, the CDR3 reads TGTGCCAGCAGTTTGCCACGGGCGCGCTCCTACAATGAGCAGTTCTTC. Translated: CASSLPRARSYNEQFF.

About this clonotype itself: One end of the junction is discordant with germline, which a read error may explain. The J gene is TRBJ2-3, the V gene TRBV12-5, with a tentative D call TRBD2 (5 bases). The CDR3 extends over 13 amino acids. Germline loops: CDR1 LGHNT, CDR2 FRNRAP. CDR3 sequence reads: CTSGTGRTDTQYF. The CDR3 coding sequence is TGTACTAGTGGTACCGGGCGGACAGATACGCAGTATTTT.

J is TRBJ2-7 and V is TRBV5-1; possible D gene TRBD1, 6 bases. The germline V gene has CDR1 SGHRS and CDR2 YFSETQ. Deletions cut 0 bases from V and 4 bases from J, with 23 bases between. This CDR3 spans 18 amino acids. This CDR3 reads CASSLAGETGLLRYEQYF. The CDR3 DNA sequence: TGCGCCAGCAGCTTGGCCGGTGAGACAGGATTATTAAGGTACGAGCAGTACTTC.

This clonotype appeared a few times. The genes are TRBV20-1 and TRBJ1-2; D not resolved. Looked up from germline, CDR1 is DFQATT and CDR2 is SNEGSKA (reference sequence). The CDR3 runs 13 residues. V was shortened by 6 bases and J by 8 bases, with 19 bases between the two germline ends. The CDR3 nucleotides read TGCAGTGCCCGAGTGAGGGAGGGATGGGGCTACACCTTC. The encoded protein is CSARVREGWGYTF.

V and J are TRBV28 and TRBJ2-7; 8 bases align to TRBD1. This CDR3 region has 14 residues. V was pared by 2 bases and J by 3 bases, with 3 bases of the junction left unmatched. Germline assignment: CDR1 MDHEN and CDR2 SYDVKM. The CDR3 protein is CASSLVGQDYEQYF. The CDR3 coding sequence is TGTGCCAGCAGTTTAGTGGGACAGGACTACGAGCAGTACTTC. Filled out from reference TRBV28 and TRBJ2-7, the complete variable domain reads DVKVTQSSRYLVKRTGEKVFLECVQDMDHENMFWYRQDPGLGLRLIYFSYDVKMKEKGDIPEGYSVSREKKERFSLILESASTNQTSMYLCASSLVGQDYEQYFGPGTRLTVT.

The rearrangement joins TRBV7-7 to TRBJ2-7; 8 bases match TRBD1. In germline, CDR1 is SSHAT, CDR2 FNYEAQ (reference sequence). CDR3 length: 15 amino acids. After removal of 5 bases from V and 3 bases from J, the junction contained 9 bases not matched to a gene. The CDR3 is CASSKGAGTGYEQYF. CDR3 sequence (DNA): TGTGCCAGCAGCAAGGGGGCCGGGACAGGCTACGAGCAGTACTTC.

This clonotype came up many times. The rearrangement joins TRBV3-1 to TRBJ2-7, with a tentative D call TRBD1 (6 bases). From germline, CDR1 is LGHDT and CDR2 YNNKEL (reference sequence). The CDR3 covers 14 residues. V was trimmed by 4 bases and J by 2 bases, leaving 12 bases between them. CDR3 region: CASSPQTGTYEQYF. As DNA, the CDR3 is TGTGCCAGCAGCCCCCAGACAGGCACCTACGAGCAGTACTTC.

This chain joins TRBV7-2 and TRBJ2-3; the D gene is possibly TRBD2 (5 bases). Per the germline V gene, CDR1 is SGHTA and CDR2 is FQGNSA. CDR3 size: 13 residues. The germline V and J ends were trimmed by 8 bases and 6 bases, with 15 bases remaining between them. In DNA, the CDR3 is TGTGCCAGCGATCTGTTCCCGGGGGATACGCAGTATTTT. Its protein is CASDLFPGDTQYF.

The chain joins TRBV10-3 to TRBJ1-5; D not resolved. The germline V gene encodes CDR1 ENHRY and CDR2 SYGVKD. The CDR3 contains 13 residues. The ends were cut back, 3 bases at V and 6 bases at J, with 9 bases in the middle. The CDR3 loop reads CAISDGGPQPQHF. The CDR3 bases are TGTGCCATCAGTGATGGAGGGCCTCAGCCCCAGCATTTT.

There are a few counts of this clonotype. CDR3 loop: CASSYPTGAVENEQFF. Here the CDR3 DNA reads TGTGCCAGCAGCTACCCAACAGGGGCGGTGGAGAATGAGCAGTTCTTC. The chain joins TRBV5-4 to TRBJ2-1; TRBD1 agrees at 7 bases. The CDR3 spans 16 residues. CDR1 is SGHNT, CDR2 YYREEE, per germline (reference sequence). The V and J ends lost 3 bases and 7 bases, in that order; junction bases with no gene match: 13.

In regard to this clonotype: The junction departs from germline at one end; a sequencing error may be responsible. The rearrangement joins TRBV6-2 or TRBV6-3 to TRBJ1-5; D is unresolved. The CDR3 is 13 residues long. Germline assignment: CDR1 MNHEY and CDR2 SVGEGT. The CDR3 DNA reads TGTGCCGGCAGTCGGACGGAGAATCAGCCCCAGCATTTT. It translates to CAGSRTENQPQHF.

This chain joins TRBV6-1 and TRBJ2-3, with 7 bases identical to TRBD1. Germline CDR1 MNHNS, CDR2 SASEGT. This CDR3 has 17 amino acids. The V segment lost 3 bases and the J segment 4 bases; nucleotides outside the gene matches: 13. This chain's CDR3 is CASSEGADRVGADTQYF. Written as DNA, the CDR3 is TGTGCCAGCAGTGAGGGGGCAGACAGGGTGGGAGCAGATACGCAGTATTTT.

This clonotype was seen more than once but under ten times. This sequence joins TRBV7-9 and TRBJ1-1, with D unresolved. The length of the CDR3 is 14 residues. V lost 3 bases to trimming and J lost 5 bases, with 13 bases between them. Germline CDR1 is SEHNR and CDR2 is FQNEAQ (reference sequence). CDR3 in DNA: TGTGCCAGCAGCTTTACCGAAGGGCGGACTGAAGCTTTCTTT. It yields the protein CASSFTEGRTEAFF.